The entry below gives a single TCR beta chain sequence along with its context. The data were taken from a study of response to subunit inactivated influenza vaccine. TCRdb passed the RT-PCR reads through MiXCR, listing each CDR3 protein once. The profile shows approximately 500,000 distinct CDR3 sequences, 13% to 15% of them singletons. The CDR3 runs to 13 residues. V lost 6 bases, J lost 0 bases, and 9 bases lay in between. Germline V gene sequence: CDR1 DFQATT, CDR2 SNEGSKA (reference sequence). The TCR was taken from a man aged 45 to 65 who received an inactivated influenza vaccine. Sample: PBMCs from blood, taken approximately 13 days after vaccination. The V call is TRBV20-1, the J call TRBJ2-1; D gene unclear. CDR3 region: CSAQIGSYNEQFF. The DNA of the CDR3 is TGCAGTGCCCAAATTGGCTCCTACAATGAGCAGTTCTTC.